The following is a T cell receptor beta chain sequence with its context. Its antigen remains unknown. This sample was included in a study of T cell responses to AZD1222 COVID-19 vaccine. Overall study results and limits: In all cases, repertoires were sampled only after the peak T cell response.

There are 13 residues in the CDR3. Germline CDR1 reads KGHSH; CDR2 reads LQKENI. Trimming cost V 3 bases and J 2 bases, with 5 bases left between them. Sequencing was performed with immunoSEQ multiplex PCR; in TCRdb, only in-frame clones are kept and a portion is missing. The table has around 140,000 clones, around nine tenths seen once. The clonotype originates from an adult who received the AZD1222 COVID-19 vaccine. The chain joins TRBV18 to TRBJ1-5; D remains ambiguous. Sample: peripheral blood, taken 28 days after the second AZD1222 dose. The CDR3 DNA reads TGTGCCAGCTCACCGACGGGCAATCAGCCCCAGCATTTT. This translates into CASSPTGNQPQHF.